This T cell receptor beta chain appears in the sequencing data of a study of control samples from healthy donors and cancer patients. TCRdb keeps only in-frame clones here, not all; method: immunoSEQ multiplex PCR. The sample lists 130,000 or so clones; 75% to 95% were seen once. In germline, CDR1 is MNHEY, CDR2 SMNVEV (reference sequence). The CDR3 sequence is 14 residues long. V lost 5 bases and J 5 bases, leaving 10 bases between the germline ends. The source is a young man in good health. Sequenced input: blood. The rearrangement uses TRBV27 and TRBJ1-6, with D hard to call. This CDR3 reads CASSRSSNNSPLHF. As DNA, the CDR3 is TGTGCCAGCAGTAGGAGCTCAAATAATTCACCCCTCCACTTT.